The sequence of this T cell receptor beta chain was determined in a study of PD-1 blockade in classical Hodgkin lymphoma. In the study overall: Nivolumab 3 mg/kg was given intravenously every 2 weeks.

The method was immunoSEQ multiplex PCR; TCRdb's version includes in-frame clones alone and lacks a portion of them. The sample has around 91,000 clones, more than 80% seen once; the top ten hold around 17%. This clone has only one observation. Antigen specificity is unknown. Study results and limitations: CD4+ TCR diversity, unlike CD8+, climbed significantly by C4D1. Those achieving complete response showed baseline diversity like newly diagnosed patients.

Each patient's relapse followed autologous stem cell transplantation, and brentuximab vedotin exposure varied. Each best response was a complete response, a partial response or progressive disease. CDR1 is SGHVS, CDR2 FQNEAQ, per germline. Trimming left V 7 bases short and J 1 base short, with 14 bases between. The CDR3 loop spans 15 amino acids. The sequenced sample was peripheral blood mononuclear cells (PBMCs), obtained before the second cycle of nivolumab. The chain has TRBV7-8 and TRBJ2-1; D tentatively reads TRBD1 or TRBD2 (5 bases each). The clonotype originates from a human donor with classical Hodgkin lymphoma. For the CDR3, the DNA is TGTGCCAGCACCCAACAGGTAGCGTCCTACAATGAGCAGTTCTTC. This gives the protein CASTQQVASYNEQFF.